The rows below give T cell receptor beta chains drawn from one sample of a study of cytomegalovirus exposure and HLA in healthy donors. The data were produced by immunoSEQ multiplex PCR, yet TCRdb's version contains in-frame clones alone and is incomplete. The table lists approximately 100,000 clones, about nine tenths of them singletons. The sequenced sample was PBMCs. The source of these receptors is a woman aged 18-29 years in good health and CMV-seronegative. CDR3s include the opening cysteine and the closing phenylalanine or tryptophan. A D gene is named only where the DNA matches it firmly. A row's size may be missing; if present it is once, few, many or a size class.

abundance | j_gene | v_gene | d_gene | CDR3nt | CDR3aa
NA | TRBJ1-3 | TRBV7-3 | NA | TGTGCCAGCAGCGAGAGCGCAGGAAACACCATATATTTT | CASSESAGNTIYF
few | TRBJ2-1 | TRBV2 | TRBD2 | TGTGCCAGCAGTGTTACTGTAGCGGGGGGAAAGTTCTTC | CASSVTVAGGKFF
NA | TRBJ2-1 | TRBV4-3 | NA | TGCGCCAGCAGCCAGGAGGGACTCGGGGGACCCGAAGGAAACAATGAGCAGTTCTTC | CASSQEGLGGPEGNNEQFF
NA | TRBJ1-1 | TRBV6-6 | NA | TGTGCCAGCAGTTACCCAGGACAGACTGAAGCTTTCTTT | CASSYPGQTEAFF
NA | TRBJ2-6 | TRBV5-1 | TRBD1 | TGCGCCAGTGGACAGGGTATCGGATCTGGGGCCAACGTCCTGACTTTC | CASGQGIGSGANVLTF
NA | TRBJ1-1 | TRBV6-6 | NA | TGTGCCAGCAGTTACGCGGGACGGAACACTGAAGCTTTCTTT | CASSYAGRNTEAFF
NA | TRBJ2-1 | TRBV29-1 | NA | TGCAGCGTTGAAGTCGACAGGTGCCAGTTCTTC | CSVEVDRCQFF
once | TRBJ2-5 | TRBV6-5 | TRBD1 | TGTGCCAGCAACAGGGGGTTGTTGGAGACCCAGTACTTC | CASNRGLLETQYF
NA | TRBJ2-7 | TRBV6-5 | TRBD1 | TGTGCCAGCAGTTACGAAGACAGGGGCTACGAGCAGTACTTC | CASSYEDRGYEQYF
once | TRBJ2-7 | TRBV30 | TRBD1 | TGTGCCTGGGGGGACAGGGGCTACGAGCAGTACTTC | CAWGDRGYEQYF
once | TRBJ1-5 | TRBV19 | NA | TGTGCCAGTACAGCGCAGAGCAATCAGCCCCAGCATTTT | CASTAQSNQPQHF
NA | TRBJ1-4 | TRBV2 | NA | TGTGCCAGCAGTGGCCCCATGGGGGGGTTAACTAATGAAAAACTGTTTTTT | CASSGPMGGLTNEKLFF
once | TRBJ1-1 | TRBV6-6 | TRBD1 | TGTGCCAGCAGTCCGCGACAGGGAGGCACTGAAGCTTTCTTT | CASSPRQGGTEAFF
NA | TRBJ2-7 | TRBV6-5 | NA | TGTGCCACCCGACTAGGTCGCGAGCAGTACTTC | CATRLGREQYF
NA | TRBJ1-6 | TRBV10-3 | TRBD1 | TGTGCCATCAGTGGGCGACAGGGGGCCGGTTCACCCCTCCACTTT | CAISGRQGAGSPLHF
few | TRBJ1-1 | TRBV15 | NA | TGTGCCACCAGCAGAGCCCCAGGCCCGAGGGCTGAAGCTTTCTTT | CATSRAPGPRAEAFF
NA | TRBJ2-7 | TRBV19 | TRBD1 | TGTGCCAGTAGTATACGCCGGGACAGGATCTACGAGCAGTACTTC | CASSIRRDRIYEQYF
NA | TRBJ2-5 | TRBV28 | NA | TGTGCCAGCAGTTTATACAAAGGGGTGGAGACCCAGTACTTC | CASSLYKGVETQYF
NA | TRBJ1-4 | TRBV7-9 | NA | TGTGCCAGCAGCTCGACTGGCCGCTTAGAGGAAAAACTGTTTTTT | CASSSTGRLEEKLFF
NA | TRBJ2-7 | TRBV30 | TRBD1 | TGTGCCTGGAGTACCGGGACAGCCTCCTACGAGCAGTACTTC | CAWSTGTASYEQYF
NA | TRBJ1-6 | TRBV27 | NA | TGTGCCAGCAGTGTTACGGGGGGGCAGGTTTCACCCCTCCACTTT | CASSVTGGQVSPLHF
NA | TRBJ2-7 | TRBV28 | NA | TGTGCCAGCAGAAGGGGGGGTTACGAGCAGTACTTC | CASRRGGYEQYF